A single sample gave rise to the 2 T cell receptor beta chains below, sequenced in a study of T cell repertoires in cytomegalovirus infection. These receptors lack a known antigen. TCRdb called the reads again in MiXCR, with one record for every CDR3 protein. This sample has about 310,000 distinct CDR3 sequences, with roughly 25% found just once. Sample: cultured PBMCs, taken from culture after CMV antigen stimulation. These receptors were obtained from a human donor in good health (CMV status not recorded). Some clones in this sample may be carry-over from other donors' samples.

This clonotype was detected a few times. The CDR3 DNA follows: TGTGCCAGCAGCTCCGGACAGGCCCGCTACGAGCAGTACTTC. Its translation: CASSSGQARYEQYF. The J gene is TRBJ2-7, the V gene TRBV11-1, with 7 nucleotides matching TRBD1. Germline V lookup: CDR1 SGHAT, CDR2 FQDESV (reference sequence). The CDR3 is 14 amino acids. The V and J ends lost 4 bases and 3 bases, in that order; junction bases with no gene match: 6. The full variable domain, its missing parts supplied by reference TRBV11-1 and TRBJ2-7, is EAEVAQSPRYKITEKSQAVAFWCDPISGHATLYWYRQILGQGPELLVQFQDESVVDDSQLPKDRFSAERLKGVDSTLKIQPAELGDSAMYLCASSSGQARYEQYFGPGTRLTVT.

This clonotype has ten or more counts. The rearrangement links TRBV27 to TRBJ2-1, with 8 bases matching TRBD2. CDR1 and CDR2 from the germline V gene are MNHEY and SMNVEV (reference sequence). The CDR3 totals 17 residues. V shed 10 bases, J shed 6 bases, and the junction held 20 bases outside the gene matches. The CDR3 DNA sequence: TGTGCCACCAAACCCAATCCCGCGGGAGGAAGGGGCAATGAGCAGTTCTTC. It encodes CATKPNPAGGRGNEQFF.